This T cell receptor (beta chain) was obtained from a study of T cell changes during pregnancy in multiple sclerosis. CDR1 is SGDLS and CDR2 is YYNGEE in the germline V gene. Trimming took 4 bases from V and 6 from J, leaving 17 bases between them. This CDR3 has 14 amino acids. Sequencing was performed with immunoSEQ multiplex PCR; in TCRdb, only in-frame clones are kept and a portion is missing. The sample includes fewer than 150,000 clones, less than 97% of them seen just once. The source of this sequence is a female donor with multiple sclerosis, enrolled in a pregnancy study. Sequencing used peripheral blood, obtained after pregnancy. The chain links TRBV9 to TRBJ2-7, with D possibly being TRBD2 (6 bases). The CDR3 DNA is TGTGCCAGCAGCCCCCGGGAGAGCCCCCGCGAGCAGTACTTC. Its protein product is CASSPRESPREQYF.